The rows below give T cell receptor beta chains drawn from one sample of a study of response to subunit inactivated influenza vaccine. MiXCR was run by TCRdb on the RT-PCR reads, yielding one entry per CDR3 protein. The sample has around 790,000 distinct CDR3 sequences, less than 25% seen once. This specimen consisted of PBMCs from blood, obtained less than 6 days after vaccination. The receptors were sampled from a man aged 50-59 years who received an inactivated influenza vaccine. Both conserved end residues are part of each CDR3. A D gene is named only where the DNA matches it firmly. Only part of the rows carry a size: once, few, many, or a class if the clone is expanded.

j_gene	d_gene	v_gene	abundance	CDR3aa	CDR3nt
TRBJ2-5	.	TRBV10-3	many	CAISEGGVQETQYF	TGTGCCATCAGTGAAGGCGGGGTCCAAGAGACCCAGTACTTC
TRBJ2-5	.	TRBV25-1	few	CASSNAQETQYF	TGTGCCAGCAGTAACGCACAAGAGACCCAGTACTTC
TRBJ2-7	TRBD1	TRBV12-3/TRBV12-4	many	CASSRYDRDRSYEQYF	TGTGCCAGCAGCCGATACGACAGGGATAGGTCCTACGAGCAGTACTTC
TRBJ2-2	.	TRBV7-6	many	CASSLNGGSNTGELFF	TGTGCCAGCAGCCTAAACGGGGGTTCTAACACCGGGGAGCTGTTTTTT
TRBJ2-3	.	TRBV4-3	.	CASSPGPIGADTQYF	TGCGCCAGCAGCCCCGGGCCAATCGGTGCAGATACGCAGTATTTT
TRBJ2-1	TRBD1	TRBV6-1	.	CASRIDRGLYNEQFF	TGTGCCAGCAGGATTGACAGGGGGCTTTACAATGAGCAGTTCTTC
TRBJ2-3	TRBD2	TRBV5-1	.	CASRKSGGPPDTQYF	TGCGCCAGCAGAAAAAGCGGGGGGCCCCCAGATACGCAGTATTTT
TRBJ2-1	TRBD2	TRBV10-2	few	CASSDTAGDNEQFF	TGCGCCAGCAGTGATACCGCGGGGGACAATGAGCAGTTCTTC
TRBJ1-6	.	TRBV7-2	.	CASSLVWQGNSPLHF	TGTGCCAGCAGCTTAGTTTGGCAGGGGAATTCACCCCTCCACTTT
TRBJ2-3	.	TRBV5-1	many	CASSLWQSSTDTQYF	TGCGCCAGCAGCTTGTGGCAATCTAGCACAGATACGCAGTATTTT
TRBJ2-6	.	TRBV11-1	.	CASSPRVGSGANVLTF	TGTGCCAGCAGCCCCCGTGTGGGATCTGGGGCCAACGTCCTGACTTTC
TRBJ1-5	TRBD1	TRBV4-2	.	CASSQGGQGGQPQHF	TGTGCCAGCAGCCAAGGGGGACAGGGCGGTCAGCCCCAGCATTTT
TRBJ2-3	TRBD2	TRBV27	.	CASSSLLAGGPGDTQYF	TGTGCCAGCAGTTCCTTATTAGCGGGGGGGCCCGGAGATACGCAGTATTTT
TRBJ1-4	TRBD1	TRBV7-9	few	CASSFRQGNEKLFF	TGTGCCAGCAGCTTTCGACAGGGTAATGAAAAACTGTTTTTT
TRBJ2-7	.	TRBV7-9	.	CASSLDHGWDEQYF	TGTGCCAGCAGCTTAGACCACGGGTGGGACGAGCAGTACTTC
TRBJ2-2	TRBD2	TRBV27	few	CASARRSGMGTGELFF	TGTGCCAGCGCACGGCGGAGCGGGATGGGCACCGGGGAGCTGTTTTTT
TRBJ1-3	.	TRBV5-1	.	CACSLAADSGNTIYF	TGCGCCTGCAGCTTGGCCGCAGATTCTGGAAACACCATATATTTT
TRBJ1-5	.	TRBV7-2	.	CASSFQDGGMEHF	TGTGCCAGCAGCTTCCAGGACGGCGGTATGGAGCATTTT
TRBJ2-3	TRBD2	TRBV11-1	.	CASSLDIHLTSGGKDTQYF	TGTGCCAGCAGCTTAGACATTCACCTGACTAGCGGGGGGAAAGATACGCAGTATTTT
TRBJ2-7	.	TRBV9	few	CASSVAAQPGYEQYF	TGTGCCAGCAGCGTAGCAGCGCAGCCGGGCTACGAGCAGTACTTC
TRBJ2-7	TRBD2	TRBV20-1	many	CSARDVELAGTYEQYF	TGCAGTGCTAGAGATGTTGAACTAGCGGGGACCTACGAGCAGTACTTC
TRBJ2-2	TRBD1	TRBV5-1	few	CASSLGSGQGSTGELFF	TGCGCCAGCAGCTTGGGAAGTGGACAGGGCAGCACCGGGGAGCTGTTTTTT
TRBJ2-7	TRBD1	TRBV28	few	CASSILWTGGAEQYF	TGTGCCAGCAGTATCCTTTGGACAGGGGGAGCCGAGCAGTACTTC
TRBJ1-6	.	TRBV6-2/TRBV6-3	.	CASSFTLGNSPLHF	TGTGCCAGCAGTTTTACACTCGGAAATTCACCCCTCCACTTT
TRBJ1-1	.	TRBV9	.	CASSVGNGGEAFF	TGTGCCAGCAGCGTAGGGAATGGTGGTGAAGCTTTCTTT
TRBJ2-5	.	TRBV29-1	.	CSVALIQETQYF	TGCAGCGTTGCGCTCATACAAGAGACCCAGTACTTC
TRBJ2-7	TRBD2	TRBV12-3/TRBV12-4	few	CASSLGLELYF	TGTGCCAGCAGTCTCGGACTAGAACTGTACTTC
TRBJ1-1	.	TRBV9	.	CASSTPGATEAFF	TGTGCCAGCAGCACCCCAGGGGCCACTGAAGCTTTCTTT
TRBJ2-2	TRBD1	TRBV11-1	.	CASSLLFAGGTGELFF	TGTGCCAGCAGCTTATTGTTTGCAGGGGGAACCGGGGAGCTGTTTTTT
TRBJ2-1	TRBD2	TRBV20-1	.	CSASAGGASDEQFF	TGCAGTGCCTCGGCGGGGGGGGCTAGCGATGAGCAGTTCTTC
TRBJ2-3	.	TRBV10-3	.	CAISETLGFTDTQYF	TGTGCCATCAGTGAGACTTTAGGGTTCACAGATACGCAGTATTTT
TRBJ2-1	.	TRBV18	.	CASSPLGSSDNEQFF	TGTGCCAGCTCACCACTCGGAAGCAGCGACAATGAGCAGTTCTTC
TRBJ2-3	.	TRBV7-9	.	CASSLVQSRTDTQYF	TGTGCCAGCAGCTTAGTGCAGTCCCGCACAGATACGCAGTATTTT
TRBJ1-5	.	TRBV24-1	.	CATSDHRTGQPQHF	TGTGCCACCAGTGACCACAGGACGGGTCAGCCCCAGCATTTT
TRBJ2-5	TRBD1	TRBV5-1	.	CASRMGQGPYQETQYF	TGCGCCAGCAGGATGGGACAGGGCCCGTACCAAGAGACCCAGTACTTC
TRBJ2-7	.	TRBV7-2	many	CASTQGGGLSYEQYF	TGTGCCAGCACCCAAGGGGGGGGCCTGTCCTACGAGCAGTACTTC
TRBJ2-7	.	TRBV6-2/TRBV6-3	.	CASSYSPSAEQYF	TGTGCCAGCAGTTACTCGCCCTCAGCCGAGCAGTACTTC
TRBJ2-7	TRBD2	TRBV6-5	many	CASSYEAGGSYEQYF	TGTGCCAGCAGTTACGAAGCGGGGGGCTCCTACGAGCAGTACTTC
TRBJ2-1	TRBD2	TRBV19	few	CASSIAPSGSYNEQFF	TGTGCCAGTAGTATTGCCCCTAGCGGGAGTTACAATGAGCAGTTCTTC
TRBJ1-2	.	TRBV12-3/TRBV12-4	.	CASSLTSTGFGGYTF	TGTGCCAGCAGCCTAACCTCGACAGGATTCGGAGGCTACACCTTC